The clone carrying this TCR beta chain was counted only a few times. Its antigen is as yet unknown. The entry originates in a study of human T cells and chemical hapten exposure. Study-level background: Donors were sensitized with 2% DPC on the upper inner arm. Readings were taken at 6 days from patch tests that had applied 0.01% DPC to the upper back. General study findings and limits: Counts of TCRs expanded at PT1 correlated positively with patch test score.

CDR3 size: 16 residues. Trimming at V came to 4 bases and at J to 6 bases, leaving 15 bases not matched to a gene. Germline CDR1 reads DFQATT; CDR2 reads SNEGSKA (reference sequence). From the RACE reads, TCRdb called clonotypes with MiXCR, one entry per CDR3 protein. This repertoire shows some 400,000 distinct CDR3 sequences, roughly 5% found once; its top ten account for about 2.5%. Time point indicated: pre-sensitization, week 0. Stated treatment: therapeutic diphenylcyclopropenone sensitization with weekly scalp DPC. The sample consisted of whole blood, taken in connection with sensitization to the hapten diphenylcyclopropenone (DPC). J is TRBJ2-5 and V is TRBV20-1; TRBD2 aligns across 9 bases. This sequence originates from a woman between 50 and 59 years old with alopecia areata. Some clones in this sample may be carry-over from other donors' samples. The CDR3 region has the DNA TGCAGTGCTACCCGCGGGGGGGGTCCCCAGTACAAGACCCAGTACTTC. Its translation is CSATRGGGPQYKTQYF.